This T cell receptor (beta chain) emerged from a study of graft-versus-host responses after intestinal transplantation (dated by TCRdb to the early 2020s). About the study as a whole: Multivisceral, liver-intestinal, or isolated intestinal transplants were received by the recipients. Donor T cell macrochimerism was defined as a peak of at least 4% donor T cells among recipient peripheral blood mononuclear cells. Of the 20 to 25 intestinal transplant recipients enrolled in the cohort, one of whom was a retransplant, a few patients without pretransplant specimens were excluded. Alloreactive clones were identified by sequencing pre-transplant mixed lymphocyte reaction products and comparing these products with unstimulated pre-transplant donor and recipient T cells. Graft-versus-host and host-versus-graft alloreactive T cell clones were tracked in the graft, circulation and bone marrow after intestinal transplantation using bulk TCR-beta CDR3 sequencing. Samples from a few later patients were sequenced in-house on an Illumina MiSeq with MiXCR processing rather than by the commercial service. Every recipient was given anti-thymocyte globulin induction, followed by approximately three years of maintenance tacrolimus and steroids.

Overall study results and their limits: The conclusions were limited by the relatively low number and heterogeneity of the intestinal transplant patients. In patients with donor T cell macrochimerism, the allografts had high GvH to HvG T cell clonal ratios. GvH clones were detected in recipient bone marrow, and some appeared earlier in ileal mucosa or blood, consistent with an intestinal mucosal origin. Early after transplant, peak levels of circulating GvH clones were associated with declines in HvG clones.

This clone has only one observation. No antigen is known for it. The record has no base qualities; no much larger clone is one base away. Reading the label with the study, this specimen's time point is: cells obtained before transplantation from donor or recipient. CD3+CD4+ and CD3+CD8+ populations were FACS-sorted from unstimulated pre-transplant donor and recipient cells taken from spleen or lymph nodes. The CDR1 and CDR2 encoded by the germline V gene are KGHSH and LQKENI. The CDR3 contains 17 residues, cysteine and phenylalanine counted. The sequence is cut down to CDR3 DNA, 51 bases in frame from base 1. Trimming at the junction amounts to 2 bases on V and 0 bases on J, and the germline ends lie 13 bases apart. Library method: the immunoSEQ multiplex PCR assay. For most patients, genomic DNA was isolated using the Qiagen DNeasy Blood and Tissue Kit and was shipped frozen to Adaptive Biotechnologies for TCR sequencing. For most patients, high-throughput TCR-beta CDR3 sequencing of genomic DNA was performed by Adaptive Biotechnologies. In the authors' own workflow: TCR sequencing data were retrieved from Adaptive's ImmunoSEQ software for more than 15 patients, whereas a few other patients were processed with MiXCR and VDJtools. To correct CD4 versus CD8 sorting errors, any sequence found in both subsets at a frequency ratio below 5:1 was removed. Because the origin of CDR3 nucleotide sequences shared between donor and recipient could not be assigned, those sequences were removed. Alloreactive clones required at least 2-fold expansion over unstimulated cells and minimum CFSE-low frequency of 0.002% (template counts) or 0.001% (read counts). Clones detected in sequenced pre-transplant spleen, lymph node, or MLR CFSE-low populations of the donor or recipient were defined as mappable. The cumulative frequency of alloreactive clones was calculated as a percentage of all sequences, weighted by copy number. Here the immuneACCESS table is served through TCRdb, limited to in-frame sequences with V and J called. Missing clones are a known gap in these copies; in checked studies unresolved V genes cover under half, and the rest lacks a known reason. V, J and clone size reflect that table, while D and trimming were determined from the DNA. Within this sample are some 110,000 clones, with approximately 92% of them counted one time only. Approximately 0.22% of the sample rests with the top ten.

The sequence came from a human donor who was the organ donor for an intestinal transplant. The chain links TRBV18 with TRBJ2-2; TRBD2 is perhaps the D gene, given 5 matching bases. The starting material was unstimulated CD4+ T cells sorted from spleen or lymph node cells, obtained before transplant. The CDR3 region reads CASSPGPPGANTGELFF. Read as DNA, the sequence is TGTGCCAGCTCACCAGGTCCCCCCGGGGCGAACACCGGGGAGCTGTTTTTT.